Listed here are 20 T cell receptor beta chains from one sample, sequenced in a study of ipilimumab plus nivolumab after autologous stem cell transplantation. The table came from immunoSEQ multiplex PCR; TCRdb's copy has only in-frame clones and leaves some out. The sample includes 1,700 or so clones, around nine tenths seen only once; the top ten take about 21%. The sequenced sample was PBMCs, obtained in a trial of ipilimumab plus nivolumab as post-transplant consolidation. All receptors derive from a male donor with multiple myeloma.

The CDR3 sequence is CASSPNQDSGAFF. Here the CDR3 DNA reads TGTGCCAGCAGCCCTAATCAGGACAGTGGGGCTTTCTTT. This chain links TRBV6-5 with TRBJ1-1, with D tentatively TRBD1 (6 bases). This CDR3 has 13 amino acids. CDR1 MNHEY and CDR2 SVGAGI come from the germline V gene. V lost 6 bases, J lost 11 bases, and 19 bases lay in between.

The chain employs TRBV27 and TRBJ2-3; D call uncertain. In germline, CDR1 is MNHEY, CDR2 SMNVEV (reference sequence). CDR3 length: 13 amino acids. Between the trimmed V and J ends, which lost 1 base and 1 base, there was a span of 3 bases. Here the CDR3 reads CASSLYGTDTQYF. CDR3 DNA sequence: TGTGCCAGCAGTTTATACGGCACAGATACGCAGTATTTT.

This clone is categorized as large. The chain combines TRBV7-6 with TRBJ2-2; tentatively, D is TRBD1 or TRBD2 (5 bases each). CDR1 is SGHVS and CDR2 is FNYEAQ in the germline V gene. V lost 5 bases, J lost 7 bases, and 14 bases lay in between. The length of the CDR3 is 14 residues. CDR3 loop: CASSQLLGGGELFF. The DNA of the CDR3 is TGTGCCAGCAGCCAGTTACTTGGGGGCGGGGAGCTGTTTTTT.

The CDR3 DNA reads as TGTGCCAGCAGCCCTGGGGGTACCTTCAGCACAGATACGCAGTATTTT. Encoded protein: CASSPGGTFSTDTQYF. The chain employs TRBV5-6 and TRBJ2-3; D possibly matches TRBD1 or TRBD2 (5 bases each). The CDR3 runs to 16 residues. Trimming shortened V by 4 bases and J by 0 bases, and 15 bases separated the two germline ends. CDR1 and CDR2 from the germline V gene are SGHDT and YYEEEE. The full variable domain, rest sourced from reference TRBV5-6 and TRBJ2-3, is DAGVTQSPTHLIKTRGQQVTLRCSPKSGHDTVSWYQQALGQGPQFIFQYYEEEERQRGNFPDRFSGHQFPNYSSELNVNALLLGDSALYLCASSPGGTFSTDTQYFGPGTRLTVL.

This chain uses TRBV28 with TRBJ1-5; D call uncertain. Per the germline V gene, CDR1 is MDHEN and CDR2 is SYDVKM. The germline V and J ends were trimmed by 2 bases and 6 bases, with 5 bases remaining between them. This CDR3 has 12 amino acids. CDR3: CASSLRVQPQHF. The DNA of the CDR3 is TGTGCCAGCAGTTTAAGGGTTCAGCCCCAGCATTTT.

The chain has TRBV7-2 and TRBJ2-3; D uncertain. V was shortened by 4 bases and J by 2 bases, with 7 bases between the two germline ends. CDR1 and CDR2 from the germline V gene are SGHTA and FQGNSA. The CDR3 extends over 13 amino acids. Here the CDR3 reads CASSSTTTDTQYF. Written as DNA, the CDR3 is TGTGCCAGCAGCTCAACCACCACAGATACGCAGTATTTT.

This rearrangement joins TRBV6-5 to TRBJ2-6; the D is unclear. V gave up 5 bases and J gave up 0 bases, with 5 bases separating them. This CDR3 is 14 amino acids long. Germline assignment: CDR1 MNHEY and CDR2 SVGAGI. The CDR3 reads CASSQDSGANVLTF. The DNA for the CDR3 is TGTGCCAGCAGTCAAGACTCTGGGGCCAACGTCCTGACTTTC.

This chain links TRBV6-1 with TRBJ1-6; possibly TRBD1 for D (5 bases). With 3 bases removed from V and 3 bases from J, the gap between germline ends came to 18 bases. The CDR3 consists of 18 residues. Germline-derived CDR1 and CDR2 are MNHNS and SASEGT. The CDR3 is CASSDRVPNTFYNSPLHF. The CDR3 DNA is TGTGCCAGCAGTGACAGGGTCCCGAACACATTCTATAATTCACCCCTCCACTTT.

Turning to this clone: Other nucleotide sequences in the sample specify the same CDR3. The chain's CDR3 is CASSPDRGGSTDTQYF. The CDR3 DNA reads as TGTGCCAGCAGCCCTGACAGGGGGGGTAGCACAGATACGCAGTATTTT. The V call is TRBV7-9, the J call TRBJ2-3, with 9 positions matching TRBD1. In germline, CDR1 is SEHNR, CDR2 FQNEAQ (reference sequence). V lost 5 bases, J lost 0 bases, and 6 bases stayed unmatched. The CDR3 sequence is 16 residues long.

This clone was recorded a few times. V usage is TRBV7-3 and J usage is TRBJ1-1; D might be TRBD1 (5 bases). Germline assignment: CDR1 SGHTA and CDR2 FQGTGA. Trimming removed 2 bases from V and 4 bases from J, with 11 bases in between. This CDR3 contains 14 residues. CDR3 in amino acids: CASSLGGGPTEAFF. DNA for the CDR3: TGTGCCAGCAGCTTAGGGGGGGGTCCCACTGAAGCTTTCTTT.

A few counts support this clone. J is TRBJ2-7 and V is TRBV6-5; 10 nucleotides agree with TRBD1. V gave up 2 bases and J gave up 7 bases; unmatched junction bases: 8. The germline CDR1 and CDR2 sequences are MNHEY and SVGAGI. The CDR3 has 15 amino acids. CDR3 sequence reads: CASSYAGTGAFEQYF. The CDR3 DNA reads as TGTGCCAGCAGTTACGCTGGGACAGGGGCCTTTGAGCAGTACTTC.

The J gene is TRBJ1-4, the V gene TRBV4-1; possible D gene TRBD1, 5 bases. The CDR3 sequence is 14 residues long. Trimming shortened V by 4 bases and J by 5 bases, and 11 bases separated the two germline ends. Per germline, CDR1 MGHRA and CDR2 YSYEKL. CDR3 nucleotide sequence: TGCGCCAGCAGCCTACAGGCGCCCAATGAAAAACTGTTTTTT. Translation: CASSLQAPNEKLFF.

The chain uses TRBV6-1 and TRBJ1-2; D might be TRBD1 (5 bases). V was clipped by 2 bases and J by 3 bases, with 13 bases between them. The germline V gene encodes CDR1 MNHNS and CDR2 SASEGT. The CDR3 length is 15 residues. CDR3 protein: CASSESGQGDYGYTF. In nucleotides, the CDR3 is TGTGCCAGCAGTGAAAGCGGTCAAGGGGACTATGGCTACACCTTC.

Of note for this clone: Germline and junction disagree at one end, which may indicate a read error. This chain links TRBV10-3 with TRBJ1-1, with D perhaps TRBD1 (5 bases). The length of the CDR3 is 11 residues. Germline V gives CDR1 ENHRY, CDR2 SYGVKD. CDR3 in DNA: TGTGCCATCAGTGAGCGGGGCGGTGTAAAGTTT. This gives the protein CAISERGGVKF.

The V gene is TRBV5-4, the J gene TRBJ2-1, with a possible D match to TRBD1 (6 bases). Trimming took 0 bases from V and 9 from J, leaving 13 bases between them. The germline V gene encodes CDR1 SGHNT and CDR2 YYREEE (reference sequence). The CDR3 loop spans 14 amino acids. This chain's CDR3 is CASSLVGGTGEQFF. The CDR3 DNA sequence: TGTGCCAGCAGCTTGGTTGGGGGCACGGGTGAGCAGTTCTTC.

The V call is TRBV6-1, the J call TRBJ2-6, with 7 bases fitting TRBD1. Germline assignment: CDR1 MNHNS and CDR2 SASEGT. This CDR3 region has 15 residues. Trimming removed 4 bases from V and 3 bases from J; junction bases left unmatched: 3. CDR3 sequence reads: CASSAQGLGANVLTF. CDR3 nucleotide sequence: TGTGCCAGCAGTGCACAGGGGCTTGGGGCCAACGTCCTGACTTTC.

This sequence joins TRBV6-9 and TRBJ2-5, with a tentative D call TRBD1 (6 bases). The CDR3 has 12 residues. The V end was cut by 11 bases, the J end by 7 bases, with 17 bases between. Germline lookup yields CDR1 MNHGY and CDR2 SVAAGI. CDR3 nucleotides: TGTGCCTCCGGCCCAGGGGCCCGGACCCAGTACTTC. Its protein product is CASGPGARTQYF.

This sequence joins TRBV4-1 and TRBJ2-7; TRBD2 is a possible D gene (6 bases). V lost 4 bases and J 0 bases, leaving 19 bases between the germline ends. CDR1 MGHRA and CDR2 YSYEKL come from the germline V gene. The CDR3 contains 17 residues. The CDR3: CASSPLWRGVSSYEQYF. CDR3 sequence (DNA): TGCGCCAGCAGCCCACTCTGGCGGGGAGTCAGCTCCTACGAGCAGTACTTC.

The chain recombines TRBV4-3 with TRBJ2-1; TRBD2 matches 7 bases. The CDR3 is 19 amino acids. Germline V CDR1 and CDR2: LGHNA, YSLEER. V lost 4 bases to trimming and J lost 7 bases; unmatched junction nucleotides: 22. The CDR3 spells CASSPEGGGEVGSPNEQFF. The CDR3 region has the DNA TGCGCCAGCAGCCCGGAGGGCGGGGGAGAGGTTGGGTCCCCAAATGAGCAGTTCTTC.

About this clone: In the same sample, other DNA sequences code for this CDR3. The chain uses TRBV6-5 and TRBJ2-7; the match to TRBD1 covers 10 bases. Germline V gene lookup returns CDR1 MNHEY and CDR2 SVGAGI. Trimming at V came to 3 bases and at J to 6 bases, leaving 8 bases not matched to a gene. This CDR3 contains 15 residues. The CDR3: CASSYSGTGVFEQYF. The CDR3 DNA sequence: TGTGCCAGCAGTTATTCCGGGACAGGGGTCTTCGAGCAGTACTTC.